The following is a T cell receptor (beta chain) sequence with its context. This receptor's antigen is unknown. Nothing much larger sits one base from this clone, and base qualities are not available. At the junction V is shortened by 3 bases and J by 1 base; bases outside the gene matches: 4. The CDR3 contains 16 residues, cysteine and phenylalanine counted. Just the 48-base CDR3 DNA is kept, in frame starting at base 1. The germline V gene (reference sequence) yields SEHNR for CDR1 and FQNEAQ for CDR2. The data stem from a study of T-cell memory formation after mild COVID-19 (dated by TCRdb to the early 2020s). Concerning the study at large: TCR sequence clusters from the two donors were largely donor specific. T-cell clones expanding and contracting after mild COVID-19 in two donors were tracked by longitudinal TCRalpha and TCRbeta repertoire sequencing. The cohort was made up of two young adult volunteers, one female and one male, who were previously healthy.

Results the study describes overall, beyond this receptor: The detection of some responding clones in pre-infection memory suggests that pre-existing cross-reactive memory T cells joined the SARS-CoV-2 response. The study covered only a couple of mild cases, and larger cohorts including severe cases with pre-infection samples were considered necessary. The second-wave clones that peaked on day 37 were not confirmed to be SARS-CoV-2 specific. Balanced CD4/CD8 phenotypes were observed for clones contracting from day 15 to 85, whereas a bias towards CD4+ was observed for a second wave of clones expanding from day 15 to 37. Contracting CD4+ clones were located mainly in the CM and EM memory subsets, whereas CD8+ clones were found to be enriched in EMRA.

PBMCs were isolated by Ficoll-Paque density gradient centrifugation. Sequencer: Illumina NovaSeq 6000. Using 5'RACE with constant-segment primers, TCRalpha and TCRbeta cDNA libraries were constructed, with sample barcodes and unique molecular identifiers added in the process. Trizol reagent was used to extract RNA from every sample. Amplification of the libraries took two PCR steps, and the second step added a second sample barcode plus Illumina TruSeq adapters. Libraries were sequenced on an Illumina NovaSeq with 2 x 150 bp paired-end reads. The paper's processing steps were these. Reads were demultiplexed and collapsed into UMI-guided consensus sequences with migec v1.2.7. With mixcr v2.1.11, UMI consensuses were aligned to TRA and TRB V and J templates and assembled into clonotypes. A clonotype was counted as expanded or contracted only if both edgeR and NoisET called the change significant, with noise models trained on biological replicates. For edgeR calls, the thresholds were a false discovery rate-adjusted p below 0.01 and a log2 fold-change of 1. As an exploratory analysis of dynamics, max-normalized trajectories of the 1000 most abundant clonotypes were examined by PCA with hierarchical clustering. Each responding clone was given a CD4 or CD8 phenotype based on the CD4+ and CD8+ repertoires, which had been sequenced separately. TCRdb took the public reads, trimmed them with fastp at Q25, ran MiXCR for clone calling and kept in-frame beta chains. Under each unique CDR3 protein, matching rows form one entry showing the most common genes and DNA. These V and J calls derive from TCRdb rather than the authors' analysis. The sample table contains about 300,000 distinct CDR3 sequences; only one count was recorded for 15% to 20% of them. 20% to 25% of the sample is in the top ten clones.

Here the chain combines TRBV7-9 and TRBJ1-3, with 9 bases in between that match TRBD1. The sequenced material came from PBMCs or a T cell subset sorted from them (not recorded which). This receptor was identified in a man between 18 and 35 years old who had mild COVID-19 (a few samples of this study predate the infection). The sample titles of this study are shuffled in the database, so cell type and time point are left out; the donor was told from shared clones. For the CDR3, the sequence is CASSFPGQGSGNTIYF. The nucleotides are TGTGCCAGCAGCTTCCCGGGACAGGGTTCTGGAAACACCATATATTTT.